This is a list of T cell receptor beta chains from one sample in a study of naive and memory T cell subsets. TCRdb itself ran the UMI-ligation and nested PCR reads through MiXCR, one entry per CDR3 protein. Of about 37,000 distinct CDR3 sequences detected, more than 9.5% appear once; the ten largest clones hold around 3.9%. This specimen was skin, taken from a tuberculin skin test site. These TCRs come from an adult in good health. Each CDR3 is given with its conserved first and last residue. The D gene is left open where the match is weak. Where a row states a size, it is once, few, many or the class of an expanded clone; other rows omit it.

j_call | v_call | d_call | clone_size | cdr3_nt | cdr3_aa
TRBJ2-5 | TRBV5-1 | - | few | TGCGCCAGCAGCTTGGACCGTGCAGAGACCCAGTACTTC | CASSLDRAETQYF
TRBJ2-1 | TRBV5-1 | TRBD2 | many | TGCGCCAGCAGCTGGCACCAACGCGGGGGGGGGAGGTCCTACAATGAGCAGTTCTTC | CASSWHQRGGGRSYNEQFF
TRBJ2-1 | TRBV2 | TRBD1 | few | TGTGCCAGCAGTGAATGGACAGGTTACAATGAGCAGTTCTTC | CASSEWTGYNEQFF
TRBJ2-7 | TRBV12-3/TRBV12-4 | - | few | TGTGCCAGCAGTTTATCAGTTAACCCCTACGAGCAGTACTTC | CASSLSVNPYEQYF
TRBJ2-1 | TRBV18 | - | many | TGTGCCAGCTCGTCAGGTAGTGGCTACAATGAGCAGTTCTTC | CASSSGSGYNEQFF
TRBJ1-2 | TRBV7-2 | TRBD1 | many | TGTGCCAGCAGCTTAGCCCAAGGGACAGGGGTTAACTATGGCTACACCTTC | CASSLAQGTGVNYGYTF
TRBJ2-3 | TRBV7-9 | - | few | TGTGCCAGCAGCTTCCGCCCCCCCACAGATACGCAGTATTTT | CASSFRPPTDTQYF
TRBJ1-5 | TRBV27 | TRBD1 | few | TGTGCCAGCAGTTTAAGCCGGACAGGGTTTCAGCCCCAGCATTTT | CASSLSRTGFQPQHF
TRBJ1-1 | TRBV2 | - | - | TGTGCCAGCAGGGTACAAAGGAACACTGAAGCTTTCTTT | CASRVQRNTEAFF
TRBJ2-7 | TRBV29-1 | TRBD1 | many | TGCAGCGTTGAAGATTGGACAGGACCCCACGAGCAGTACTTC | CSVEDWTGPHEQYF
TRBJ2-7 | TRBV20-1 | - | medium-sized | TGCAGTGCTAGAGACCCCTTGGCCGGCGAGCAGTACTTC | CSARDPLAGEQYF
TRBJ2-3 | TRBV9 | - | many | TGTGCCAGCAGCGTATCCCCGCAGGGCACAGATACGCAGTATTTT | CASSVSPQGTDTQYF
TRBJ2-1 | TRBV20-1 | - | many | TGCAGTGCTCGAGGCGGGACGGGCTCCTACAATGAGCAGTTCTTC | CSARGGTGSYNEQFF
TRBJ1-1 | TRBV29-1 | TRBD1 | many | TGCAGCGCCCGGTTTGGACAGGAATACACTGAAGCTTTCTTT | CSARFGQEYTEAFF
TRBJ2-6 | TRBV4-1 | TRBD1 | many | TGCGCCAGCAGCCGGGATCCGGGACAGGGGGTTCCTGGGGCCAACGTCCTGACTTTC | CASSRDPGQGVPGANVLTF
TRBJ2-7 | TRBV5-1 | TRBD2 | - | TGCGCCAGCAGCGCACTAGCGGGGAACGAGCAGTACTTC | CASSALAGNEQYF
TRBJ2-3 | TRBV3-1 | TRBD2 | few | TGTGCCAGCAGCGCGCGACCGGGACTAGCGACAGATACGCAGTATTTT | CASSARPGLATDTQYF
TRBJ2-2 | TRBV10-2 | - | many | TGCGCCAGCAGTGTGCAGGCTGTAACCGGGGAGCTGTTTTTT | CASSVQAVTGELFF
TRBJ2-5 | TRBV27 | TRBD1 | few | TGTGCCAGCAGTGCCAAACAGGGGGCGCGAAAAGAGACCCAGTACTTC | CASSAKQGARKETQYF
TRBJ1-6 | TRBV7-3 | - | - | TGTGCCAGCAGCCGGGGACCTACCAATTCACCCCTCCACTTT | CASSRGPTNSPLHF
TRBJ1-1 | TRBV28 | - | - | TGTGCCAGCAGTTTAGGGGAATATGTGAACACTGAAGCTTTCTTT | CASSLGEYVNTEAFF
TRBJ2-7 | TRBV10-3 | TRBD1 | many | TGTGCCATCAGTGCGCCGGGACAGGGGGCGCCAGAGCAGTACTTC | CAISAPGQGAPEQYF
TRBJ2-6 | TRBV27 | - | many | TGTGCCAGCAGTCCCACCGACAGTTCCCCCTACAACGTCCTGACTTTC | CASSPTDSSPYNVLTF
TRBJ2-5 | TRBV10-3 | - | many | TGTGCCATCAAGCCGACAGATAACCAAGAGACCCAGTACTTC | CAIKPTDNQETQYF
TRBJ1-2 | TRBV20-1 | TRBD1 | few | TGCAGTGCTCAACAGGGGGCACACTATGGCTACACCTTC | CSAQQGAHYGYTF
TRBJ2-2 | TRBV12-3/TRBV12-4 | - | many | TGTGCCAGCAGTTTATGGGGAGGAGCCGGGGAGCTGTTTTTT | CASSLWGGAGELFF
TRBJ1-5 | TRBV6-1 | TRBD1 | few | TGTGCCAGCGTCCAAAGTTTCGGGACAGGGAGCAATCAGCCCCAGCATTTT | CASVQSFGTGSNQPQHF
TRBJ2-3 | TRBV13 | - | - | TGTGCCAGCGACCGCAGATCAGCGGGCTTAACAGATACGCAGTATTTT | CASDRRSAGLTDTQYF
TRBJ2-7 | TRBV20-1 | - | - | TGCAGTGCTACGTGGGGACTCTCCTACGAGCAGTACTTC | CSATWGLSYEQYF